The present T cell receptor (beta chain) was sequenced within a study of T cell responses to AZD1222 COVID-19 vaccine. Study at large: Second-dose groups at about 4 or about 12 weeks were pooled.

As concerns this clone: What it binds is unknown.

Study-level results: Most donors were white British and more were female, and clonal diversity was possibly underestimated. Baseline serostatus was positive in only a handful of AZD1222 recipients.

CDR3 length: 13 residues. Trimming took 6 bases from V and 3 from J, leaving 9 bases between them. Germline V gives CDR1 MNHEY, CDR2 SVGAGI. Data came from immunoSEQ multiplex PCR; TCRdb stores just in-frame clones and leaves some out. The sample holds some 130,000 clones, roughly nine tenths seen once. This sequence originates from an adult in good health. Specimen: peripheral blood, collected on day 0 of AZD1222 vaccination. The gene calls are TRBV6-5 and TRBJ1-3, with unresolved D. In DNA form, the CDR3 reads TGTGCCAGCAGCCTGGCTGTTGGAAACACCATATATTTT. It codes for CASSLAVGNTIYF.